These 7 T cell receptor beta chains were all obtained from the same sample, sequenced in a study of cytomegalovirus exposure and HLA in healthy donors. Generated by immunoSEQ multiplex PCR, the TCRdb table keeps only in-frame clones and is missing some. The sample has 110,000 to 150,000 clones; over 80% are singletons. The source material was PBMCs. These receptors were collected from a woman in her thirties in good health and CMV-seropositive.

A single count supports this clone. The chain has TRBV18 and TRBJ1-1; possibly TRBD1 for D (6 bases). V lost 3 bases and J 1 base, leaving 12 bases between the germline ends. CDR1 is KGHSH and CDR2 is LQKENI in the germline V gene. The length of the CDR3 is 15 residues. The CDR3 here is CASSPRQAENTEAFF. The CDR3 DNA follows: TGTGCCAGCTCACCCAGACAGGCCGAGAACACTGAAGCTTTCTTT.

This clone was detected a few times. The chain combines TRBV25-1 with TRBJ1-1, with 7 nucleotides matching TRBD1. Germline V CDR1 and CDR2: MGHDK, SYGVNS. The CDR3 has 13 residues. Germline trimming cut 7 bases from V and 1 base from J; bases unmatched to any gene: 3. The CDR3 sequence is CASKGQPNTEAFF. For the CDR3, the DNA is TGTGCCAGCAAGGGACAGCCGAACACTGAAGCTTTCTTT.

The chain combines TRBV7-8 with TRBJ2-7, with TRBD1 as a possible D gene (6 bases). This CDR3 has 13 amino acids. CDR1 is SGHVS and CDR2 is FQNEAQ in the germline V gene. Trimming removed 8 bases from V and 4 bases from J, with 15 bases in between. The CDR3 sequence: CASGPTGMYEQYF. The CDR3 DNA reads as TGTGCCAGCGGGCCTACAGGGATGTACGAGCAGTACTTC.

The genes are TRBV5-1 and TRBJ1-4; no clear D gene. Per germline, CDR1 SGHRS and CDR2 YFSETQ. The V and J ends lost 4 bases and 0 bases respectively, with 7 bases between them. The CDR3 runs 14 residues. CDR3 sequence reads: CASSVQTTNEKLFF. In DNA, the CDR3 is TGCGCCAGCAGCGTACAGACAACTAATGAAAAACTGTTTTTT.

The chain has TRBV15 and TRBJ1-6; 10 bases are shared with TRBD1. Per germline, CDR1 LNHNV and CDR2 YYDKDF (reference sequence). The CDR3 consists of 15 residues. Trimming removed 6 bases from V and 5 bases from J; junction bases left unmatched: 4. The CDR3 spells CATRPGTGDNSPLHF. The DNA for the CDR3 is TGTGCCACCAGACCCGGGACAGGGGATAATTCACCCCTCCACTTT.

The V call is TRBV29-1, the J call TRBJ2-6; 9 nucleotides line up with TRBD2. The trim removed 4 bases at V and 0 bases at J, leaving 7 bases unmatched. The CDR3 totals 17 residues. CDR1 SQVTM and CDR2 ANQGSEA come from the germline V gene. CDR3 sequence: CSVVATSGSSGANVLTF. The CDR3, as DNA: TGCAGCGTTGTGGCGACTAGCGGAAGCTCTGGGGCCAACGTCCTGACTTTC.

This sequence joins TRBV25-1 and TRBJ2-1, with a possible D match to TRBD2 (5 bases). This CDR3 has 16 amino acids. The germline V gene encodes CDR1 MGHDK and CDR2 SYGVNS. The ends were cut back, 4 bases at V and 7 bases at J, with 20 bases in the middle. CDR3 nucleotide sequence: TGTGCCAGCAGTGCTCCCGGCGGGTATGTTTGGAATGAGCAGTTCTTC. The encoded protein is CASSAPGGYVWNEQFF.